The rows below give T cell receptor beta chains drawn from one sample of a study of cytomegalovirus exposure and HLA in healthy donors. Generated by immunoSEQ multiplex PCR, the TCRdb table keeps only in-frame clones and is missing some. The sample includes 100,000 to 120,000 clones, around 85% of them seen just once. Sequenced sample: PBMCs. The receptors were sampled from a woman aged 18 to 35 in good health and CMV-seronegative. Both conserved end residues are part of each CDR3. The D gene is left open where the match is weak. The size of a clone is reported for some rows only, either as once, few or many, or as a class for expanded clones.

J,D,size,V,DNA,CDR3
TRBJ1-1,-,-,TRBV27,TGTGCCAGCAGTTTAGTGTTCGGGAACACTGAAGCTTTCTTT,CASSLVFGNTEAFF
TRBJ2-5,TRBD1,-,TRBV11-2,TGTGCCAGCAGCGCCGGACAGGCCTTAAGGGAATCGGTGGAGGAGACCCAGTACTTC,CASSAGQALRESVEETQYF
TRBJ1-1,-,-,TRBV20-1,TGCAGTGCTAGTCGGGAGGACGGAGCTTTCTTT,CSASREDGAFF
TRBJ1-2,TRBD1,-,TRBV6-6,TGTGCCAGCAGTTACACCAGGGGGCGGCACTATGGCTACACCTTC,CASSYTRGRHYGYTF
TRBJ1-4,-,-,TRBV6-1,TGTGCCAGCAGTGAACAGGCTGAAAAACTGTTTTTT,CASSEQAEKLFF
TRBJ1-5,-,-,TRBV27,TGTGCCAGCAGTTTAGGGGGGGGCCATCAGCCCCAGCATTTT,CASSLGGGHQPQHF
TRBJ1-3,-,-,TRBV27,TGTGCCAGCAGCCTAAGGGGCTCTGGAAACACCATATATTTT,CASSLRGSGNTIYF
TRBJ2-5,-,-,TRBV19,TGTGCCAGTAGTATAGATCTGGAGACCCAGTACTTC,CASSIDLETQYF
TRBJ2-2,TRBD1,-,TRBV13,TGTGCCAGCAGCAACAGGGGGGACGGGGAGCTGTTTTTT,CASSNRGDGELFF
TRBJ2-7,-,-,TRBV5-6,TGTGCCAGCAGCGTCCTGCCCGGGGACTCCGAGCAGTACTTC,CASSVLPGDSEQYF
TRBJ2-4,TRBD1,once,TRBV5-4,TGTGCCAGCAGCTTATTTGGACAGGGGGGAAACATTCAGTACTTC,CASSLFGQGGNIQYF
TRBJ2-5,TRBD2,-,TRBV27,TGTGCCAGCAGCCCACTAGCGGGGGGAAACCAAGAGACCCAGTACTTC,CASSPLAGGNQETQYF
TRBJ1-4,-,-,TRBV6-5,TGTGCCAGCAGTTACGGGTCCCCCCCGGGTGAAAAACTGTTTTTT,CASSYGSPPGEKLFF
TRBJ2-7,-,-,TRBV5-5,TGTGCCAGCAGCCTTCTCCCTTCGTCCTACGAGCAGTACTTC,CASSLLPSSYEQYF
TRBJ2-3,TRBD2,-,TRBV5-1,TGCGCCAGCAGCCCGCAGGGAGGGAGGGCTAGCACAGATACGCAGTATTTT,CASSPQGGRASTDTQYF
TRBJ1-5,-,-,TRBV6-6,TGTGCCAGCAGTTACGGGGCAGGGAATCAGCCCCAGCATTTT,CASSYGAGNQPQHF
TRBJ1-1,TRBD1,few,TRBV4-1,TGCGCCAGCAGCCTGGGACAGCCGAACACTGAAGCTTTCTTT,CASSLGQPNTEAFF
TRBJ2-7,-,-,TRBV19,TGTGCCAGTTATATCAACCGGGACACCCCCTACGAGCAGTACTTC,CASYINRDTPYEQYF
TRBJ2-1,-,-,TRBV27,TGTGCCAGCAGTTTGGGACTCATGAATGAGCAGTTCTTC,CASSLGLMNEQFF
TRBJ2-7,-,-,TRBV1,TGCACCAGCAGCCAAGGGAATAGGGGGCGGTTGACCTACGAGCAGTACTTC,CTSSQGNRGRLTYEQYF
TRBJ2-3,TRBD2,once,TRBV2,TGTGCCAGCAGGTCTAGCGGGGGGGCGGATACGCAGTATTTT,CASRSSGGADTQYF
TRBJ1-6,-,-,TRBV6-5,TGTGCCAGCAGCCGCGCTCGGGAGAGCCCCCTCCACTTT,CASSRARESPLHF
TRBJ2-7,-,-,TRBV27,TGTGCCAGCAGGCGTACAGAATACGAGCAGTACTTC,CASRRTEYEQYF
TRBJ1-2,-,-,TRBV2,TGTGCCAGCAGAGAACACAGAACCTTTAACTATGGCTACACCTTC,CASREHRTFNYGYTF
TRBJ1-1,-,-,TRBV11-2,TGTGCCACCGCGGGGTTGGTGAACACTGAAGCTTTCTTT,CATAGLVNTEAFF
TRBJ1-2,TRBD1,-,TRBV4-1,TGCGCCAGCAGCCCGTCGATGGGACAGGGTCACACCTTC,CASSPSMGQGHTF
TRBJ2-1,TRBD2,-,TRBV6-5,TGTGCCAGCGCGACCGGGACTAGCTACAATGAGCAGTTCTTC,CASATGTSYNEQFF
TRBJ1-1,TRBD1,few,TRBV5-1,TGCGCCAGCAGCGGACAGGGGAACACTGAAGCTTTCTTT,CASSGQGNTEAFF
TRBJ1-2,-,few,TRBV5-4,TGTGCCAGCAGTGCGGGTCCTTATGGCTACACCTTC,CASSAGPYGYTF
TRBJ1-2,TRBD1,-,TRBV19,TGTGCCAGTAGTACTGGACAGGTTGACTATGGCTACACCTTC,CASSTGQVDYGYTF
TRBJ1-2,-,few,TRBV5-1,TGCGCCAGCAGCTTTAACGGACTAGCGATGGATGGCTACACCTTC,CASSFNGLAMDGYTF
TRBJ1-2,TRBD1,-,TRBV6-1,TGTGCCAGCAGAGCCGGACAGGGGGTAAACTATGGCTACACCTTC,CASRAGQGVNYGYTF
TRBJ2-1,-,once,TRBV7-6,TGTGCCAGCAGGTTACGGGAAAGCAATGAGCAGTTCTTC,CASRLRESNEQFF
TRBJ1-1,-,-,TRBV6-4,TGTGCCAGCAGTGAATTCGTCAGGGGACAAACTTTCTTT,CASSEFVRGQTFF
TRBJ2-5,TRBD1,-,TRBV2,TGTGCCAGCAGTCGGGACAGGGAGAGACAAGAGACCCAGTACTTC,CASSRDRERQETQYF
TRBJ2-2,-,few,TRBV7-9,TGTGCCAGCGTCCCCGTCACCGGGGAGCTGTTTTTT,CASVPVTGELFF
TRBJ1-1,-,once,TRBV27,TGTGCCAGCAGTTTATATGCGGACTTGAACACTGAAGCTTTCTTT,CASSLYADLNTEAFF
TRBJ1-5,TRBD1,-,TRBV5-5,TGTGCCAGCAGCCAGACAGGGGACCAGCCCCAGCATTTT,CASSQTGDQPQHF
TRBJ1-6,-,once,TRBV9,TGTGCCAGCGGGGGGTATAATTCACCCCTCCACTTT,CASGGYNSPLHF
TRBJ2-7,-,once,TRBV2,TGTGCCAGCACCTTTGACAGCAACACCTACGAGCAGTACTTC,CASTFDSNTYEQYF
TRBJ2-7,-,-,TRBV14,TGTGCCAGCAGCCAAGGACACCGGGACAACTACGAGCAGTACTTC,CASSQGHRDNYEQYF
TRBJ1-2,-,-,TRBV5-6,TGTGCCAGCAGCCCAGGTGGGGGCTACACCTTC,CASSPGGGYTF
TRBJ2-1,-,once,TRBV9,TGTGCCAGCAGCATCGAAGGAGGGCAAATGCCCTACAATGAGCAGTTCTTC,CASSIEGGQMPYNEQFF
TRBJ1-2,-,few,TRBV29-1,TGCAGCGTTGAAGGTGAGGGCGGCTATGGCTACACCTTC,CSVEGEGGYGYTF
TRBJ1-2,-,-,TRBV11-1,TGTGCCAGCAGCTTAGAGGCAGGCTATGGCTACACCTTC,CASSLEAGYGYTF
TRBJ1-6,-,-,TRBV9,TGTGCCAGCAGCTCGGGGACAACCACCAATTCACCCCTCCACTTT,CASSSGTTTNSPLHF
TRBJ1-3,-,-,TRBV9,TGTGCCAGCAGCGTAGGCCAGGGCTCAGGAAACACCATATATTTT,CASSVGQGSGNTIYF
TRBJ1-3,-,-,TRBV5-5,TGTGCCAGCAGCTTGGGGACCCTGACAGCTTTCTCTGGAAACACCATATATTTT,CASSLGTLTAFSGNTIYF
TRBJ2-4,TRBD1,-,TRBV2,TGTGCCAGCAGTGAAAGTCTTGGGACAGTCGCGGGAAACATTCAGTACTTC,CASSESLGTVAGNIQYF
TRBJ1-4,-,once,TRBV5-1,TGCGCCAGCTCCACCCCAAGCGCAACTAATGAAAAACTGTTTTTT,CASSTPSATNEKLFF
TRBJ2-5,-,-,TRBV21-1,TGTGCCTGGGGAGTCGGGGGGGCCCCAGAGACCCAGTACTTC,CAWGVGGAPETQYF
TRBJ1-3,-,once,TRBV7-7,TGTGCCAGCAGCTCCGGGAGCTCTGGAAACACCATATATTTT,CASSSGSSGNTIYF